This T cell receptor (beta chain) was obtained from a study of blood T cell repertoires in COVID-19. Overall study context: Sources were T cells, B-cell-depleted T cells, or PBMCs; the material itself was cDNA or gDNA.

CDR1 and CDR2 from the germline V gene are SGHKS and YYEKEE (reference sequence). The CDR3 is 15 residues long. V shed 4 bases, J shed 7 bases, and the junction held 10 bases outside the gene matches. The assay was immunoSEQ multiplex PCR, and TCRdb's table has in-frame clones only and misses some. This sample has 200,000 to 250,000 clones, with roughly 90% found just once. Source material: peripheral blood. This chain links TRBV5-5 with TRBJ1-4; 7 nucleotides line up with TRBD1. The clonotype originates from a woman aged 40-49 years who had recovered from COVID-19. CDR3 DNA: TGTGCCAGCAGCCTTAACAGGGGATGGGTTGAAAAACTGTTTTTT. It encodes CASSLNRGWVEKLFF.